This passage covers 5 T cell receptor beta chains from one sample sequenced in a study of persistence of HIV-infected CD4 T cells. Sequencing used immunoSEQ version 4 in survey mode. Repertoires were generated with immunoSEQ multiplex PCR, while TCRdb's copy carries only in-frame clones and drops some. The table includes 45,000 to 55,000 clones, 75% to 85% detected once. The stimulus was lysate of CMV-infected fibroblasts, approximately 9.6 ug/mL. CD40L-negative CD69-negative CD45RO-high memory CD4+ T cells were sorted as populations depleted of antigen-responding cells. For these receptors, no antigen is known. The sequencing used CD4+ T cells sorted from PBMCs after approximately 18-hour stimulation, collected from a patient who received antiretroviral therapy. All receptors derive from an adult man with HIV who was CMV-seropositive.

This clone was seen a handful of times. The chain uses TRBV2 and TRBJ1-1; tentatively, D is TRBD1 (6 bases). CDR1 and CDR2 (germline): SNHLY, FYNNEI. This CDR3 spans 14 amino acids. Trimming left V 8 bases short and J 4 bases short, with 17 bases between. The CDR3 reads CASSYKGVSTEAFF. The CDR3 DNA sequence: TGTGCCAGCTCCTATAAGGGGGTAAGCACTGAAGCTTTCTTT.

The CDR3 is CASSDSGGSGANVLTF. The CDR3 region has the DNA TGTGCCAGCAGTGACTCGGGGGGCTCTGGGGCCAACGTCCTGACTTTC. The chain is built from TRBV6-4 and TRBJ2-6; possibly TRBD2 for D (6 bases). Deletions cut 0 bases from V and 0 bases from J, with 6 bases between. There are 16 residues in the CDR3. Germline CDR1 is MRHNA and CDR2 is SNTAGT.

The chain employs TRBV19 and TRBJ2-1; D not certain. The germline V gene has CDR1 LNHDA and CDR2 SQIVND (reference sequence). V was cut by 5 bases and J by 8 bases, with 7 bases left in between. The CDR3 spans 11 residues. This chain's CDR3 is CASSPRDEQFF. In nucleotides, the CDR3 is TGTGCCAGTAGTCCCCGCGATGAGCAGTTCTTC. The whole variable domain, remainder taken from reference TRBV19 and TRBJ2-1, is DGGITQSPKYLFRKEGQNVTLSCEQNLNHDAMYWYRQDPGQGLRLIYYSQIVNDFQKGDIAEGYSVSREKKESFPLTVTSAQKNPTAFYLCASSPRDEQFFGPGTRLTVL.

This chain links TRBV3-1 (or the pseudogene TRBV3-2) with TRBJ1-4; no clear D gene. V was clipped by 4 bases and J by 8 bases, with 14 bases between them. CDR1 and CDR2 from the germline V gene are LGHDT and YNNKEL (reference sequence). This CDR3 has 14 residues. In DNA, the CDR3 is TGTGCCAGCAGCCCCGGGAGGAAACGAGAAAAACTGTTTTTT. Translation gives CASSPGRKREKLFF.

This clone was detected a few times. The chain combines TRBV21-1 with TRBJ1-5; the table's D call of TRBD1 was not tested on the DNA. TRBV21-1 is assigned pseudogene status. The CDR3 extends over 15 amino acids. The CDR3 DNA follows: TGTGCCAGCAGCAAAGGACAGGGAATGTGTCAGCCCCAGCATTTT. Translation gives CASSKGQGMCQPQHF.